Below are 15 T cell receptor beta chains sequenced from a single sample in a study of T-cell memory formation after mild COVID-19. TCRdb reprocessed the 5' RACE reads with MiXCR, giving one entry per CDR3 protein. The table lists hundreds of thousands of distinct CDR3 sequences, about a fifth of them singletons, with under 15% in the top ten. Material for sequencing was PBMCs or a T cell subset sorted from them (not recorded which). The receptors were sampled from an adult woman who had mild COVID-19 (a few samples of this study predate the infection). Cell type and time point are not known.

V usage is TRBV7-9 and J usage is TRBJ2-5; tentatively, D is TRBD2 (6 bases). Between the trimmed V and J ends, which lost 4 bases and 14 bases, there was a span of 14 bases. CDR1 is SEHNR and CDR2 is FQNEAQ in the germline V gene (reference sequence). There are 11 residues in the CDR3. CDR3 DNA: TGTGCCAGCAGCTCCCGGGGGAAGGTCTACTTC. It encodes CASSSRGKVYF.

The chain joins TRBV10-3 to TRBJ2-3; D perhaps matches TRBD2 (6 bases). This CDR3 spans 15 amino acids. V was clipped by 5 bases and J by 1 base, with 13 bases between them. The V gene's germline CDR1 is ENHRY and CDR2 SYGVKD. The CDR3 reads CAISPSGTRTDTQYF. The DNA for the CDR3 is TGTGCCATCAGTCCTTCCGGGACTCGCACAGATACGCAGTATTTT.

V usage is TRBV20-1 and J usage is TRBJ1-1, with D possibly being TRBD1 (6 bases). The CDR3 runs to 11 residues. Trimming stripped 3 bases from V and 10 bases from J, with 12 bases between. Germline CDR1 DFQATT, CDR2 SNEGSKA (reference sequence). The CDR3 loop is CSASSRGGAFF. As DNA, the CDR3 is TGCAGTGCTAGTTCGAGGGGGGGAGCTTTCTTT.

CDR3 protein: CASKAGLGGDTQYF. The CDR3 nucleotides are TGTGCCAGCAAAGCCGGACTAGGCGGAGATACGCAGTATTTT. This sequence joins TRBV6-6 and TRBJ2-3; 7 nucleotides align to TRBD2. The CDR3 length is 14 residues. CDR1 MNHNY and CDR2 SVGAGI come from the germline V gene (reference sequence). V lost 7 bases, J lost 5 bases, and 9 bases stayed unmatched.

This clonotype has just a few counts. The chain combines TRBV5-1 with TRBJ2-1; 9 positions agree with TRBD1. CDR1 and CDR2 from the germline V gene are SGHRS and YFSETQ. The CDR3 sequence is 15 residues long. J gave up 6 bases and V 3 bases, and 7 bases lay outside the gene matches. CDR3 sequence: CASSSTGGRGNEQFF. The DNA for the CDR3 is TGCGCCAGCAGCTCGACAGGGGGAAGAGGCAATGAGCAGTTCTTC. Together with reference TRBV5-1 and TRBJ2-1, the CDR3 gives the full variable domain: KAGVTQTPRYLIKTRGQQVTLSCSPISGHRSVSWYQQTPGQGLQFLFEYFSETQRNKGNFPGRFSGRQFSNSRSEMNVSTLELGDSALYLCASSSTGGRGNEQFFGPGTRLTVL.

Only a few counts were recorded for this clonotype. The rearrangement links TRBV7-6 to TRBJ2-5, with D uncertain. V lost 5 bases, J lost 1 base, and 14 bases lay in between. The CDR3 sequence is 15 residues long. Germline-derived CDR1 and CDR2 are SGHVS and FNYEAQ. The CDR3 protein is CASSTLQEPQETQYF. The CDR3 DNA follows: TGTGCCAGCAGCACCCTCCAGGAACCCCAAGAGACCCAGTACTTC.

The chain carries TRBV20-1 and TRBJ1-2; 8 bases match TRBD1. Germline-derived CDR1 and CDR2 are DFQATT and SNEGSKA (reference sequence). V lost 6 bases and J lost 8; bases outside the gene matches: 14. CDR3 length: 14 residues. The CDR3 loop is CSARARGLREGYTF. The CDR3 region has the DNA TGCAGTGCCAGGGCCAGGGGGCTTCGAGAAGGCTACACCTTC.

With respect to this clonotype: One junction end does not reproduce the germline sequence, and a read error may be involved. CDR3 bases: TGTGCCAGCTCATCGACAGGGCGGGAAGGTTTCTTT. This translates into CASSSTGREGFF. This rearrangement joins TRBV18 to TRBJ1-1; the match to TRBD1 covers 7 bases. Germline CDR1 reads KGHSH; CDR2 reads LQKENI. The CDR3 is 12 residues long.

At least ten counts were recorded for this clonotype. The V gene is TRBV3-1, the J gene TRBJ2-5; D is perhaps TRBD1 or TRBD2 (5 bases each). The CDR3 spans 17 residues. Germline V lookup: CDR1 LGHDT, CDR2 YNNKEL (reference sequence). The V gene lost 5 bases and the J gene lost 2 bases, with 21 bases spanning the gap. CDR3: CASSGTFLRSFQETQYF. The CDR3 coding sequence is TGTGCCAGCAGCGGGACCTTCTTGAGGAGCTTTCAAGAGACCCAGTACTTC.

This clonotype came up many times. The chain is built from TRBV12-3 or TRBV12-4 and TRBJ2-1; 7 bases are shared with TRBD2. Trimming cost V 7 bases and J 0 bases; bases outside gene matches: 6. The CDR3 totals 15 residues. The chain's CDR3 is CASTPGTISYNEQFF. The CDR3 DNA sequence: TGTGCCAGCACCCCGGGGACTATCTCCTACAATGAGCAGTTCTTC.

V gene TRBV6-2 or TRBV6-3 combines with J gene TRBJ2-4, with a possible D match to TRBD2 (6 bases). Germline loops: CDR1 MNHEY, CDR2 SVGEGT. CDR3 length: 17 residues. V lost 2 bases and J lost 3, with 17 bases in between. CDR3 DNA: TGTGCCAGCAGTTACGCGGTCGAGGTGCGGGACAAAAACATTCAGTACTTC. It is translated as CASSYAVEVRDKNIQYF.

At least ten counts were recorded for this clonotype. The chain has TRBV9 and TRBJ2-7; 8 bases fit TRBD2. The CDR3 has 17 residues. The V gene's germline CDR1 is SGDLS and CDR2 YYNGEE. V shed 4 bases, J shed 5 bases, and the junction held 17 bases outside the gene matches. Here the CDR3 DNA reads TGTGCCAGCAGCAACCGGGGCCGGAGCGGGAGTCCTGACGAGCAGTACTTC. This encodes CASSNRGRSGSPDEQYF.

This clonotype has only a few counts. This sequence joins TRBV4-1 and TRBJ2-7; 9 positions match TRBD1. This CDR3 contains 15 residues. The junction had 3 bases not matched to a gene; V was cut back by 0 bases and J by 3 bases. CDR1 and CDR2 (germline): MGHRA, YSYEKL. In DNA, the CDR3 is TGCGCCAGCAGCCAAGAGGACAGGGGAGTCTACGAGCAGTACTTC. As protein: CASSQEDRGVYEQYF.

This clonotype was detected a few times. The CDR3 protein is CASWDSLGNQPQHF. CDR3 nucleotides: TGTGCCAGTTGGGACAGCCTGGGCAATCAGCCCCAGCATTTT. The genes are TRBV19 and TRBJ1-5; 7 bases are a match to TRBD1. V shed 8 bases, J shed 2 bases, and the junction held 6 bases outside the gene matches. This CDR3 has 14 residues. Germline V gives CDR1 LNHDA, CDR2 SQIVND (reference sequence).

The V gene is TRBV6-6, the J gene TRBJ1-1; D perhaps matches TRBD1 (5 bases). The germline V gene has CDR1 MNHNY and CDR2 SVGAGI (reference sequence). Trimming pared 3 bases from V and 1 base from J, leaving 15 bases between. This CDR3 spans 16 amino acids. The CDR3 sequence: CASSYPWDGENTEAFF. In DNA, the CDR3 is TGTGCCAGCAGTTATCCCTGGGACGGCGAGAACACTGAAGCTTTCTTT.